Each of the 14 T cell receptor beta chains below was sequenced from the same sample in a study of blood T cell repertoires in COVID-19. The data were produced by immunoSEQ multiplex PCR, yet TCRdb's version contains in-frame clones alone and is incomplete. The sample carries 280,000 or so clones, 75% to 90% recorded once. Sequencing was performed on PBMCs or T cells enriched from blood (not recorded which). Receptor source: a man aged 25-40 years who had recovered from COVID-19.

The chain couples TRBV7-9 to TRBJ1-1; possible D gene TRBD1, 5 bases. V shed 5 bases and J shed 2 bases, with 9 bases lying between them. The CDR3 has 13 amino acids. Germline lookup yields CDR1 SEHNR and CDR2 FQNEAQ (reference sequence). CDR3 loop: CASSTRVNTEAFF. CDR3 DNA sequence: TGTGCCAGCAGCACCAGGGTAAACACTGAAGCTTTCTTT. Supplemented by reference TRBV7-9 and TRBJ1-1, the full variable domain reads DTGVSQNPRHKITKRGQNVTFRCDPISEHNRLYWYRQTLGQGPEFLTYFQNEAQLEKSRLLSDRFSAERPKGSFSTLEIQRTEQGDSAMYLCASSTRVNTEAFFGQGTRLTVV.

The genes are TRBV6-1 and TRBJ2-7; 13 bases line up with TRBD2. After removal of 3 bases from V and 4 bases from J, the junction contained 3 bases not matched to a gene. Per germline, CDR1 MNHNS and CDR2 SASEGT. This CDR3 is 15 amino acids long. The CDR3 is CASSETSGGFYEQYF. As DNA, the CDR3 is TGTGCCAGCAGTGAGACTAGCGGGGGGTTTTACGAGCAGTACTTC.

The CDR3 DNA follows: TGTGCCAGCAGGGCTAGCGGGGGCTCCCCGGGAGATGAGCAGTTCTTC. Translation gives CASRASGGSPGDEQFF. The chain employs TRBV2 and TRBJ2-1, with TRBD2 identical over 10 bases. This CDR3 is built from 16 residues. Germline CDR1 reads SNHLY; CDR2 reads FYNNEI. The junction had 13 bases not matched to a gene; V was cut back by 6 bases and J by 8 bases.

The chain uses TRBV18 and TRBJ2-2; tentative D call: TRBD1 (5 bases). CDR1 KGHSH and CDR2 LQKENI come from the germline V gene. This CDR3 comprises 15 residues. With 6 bases removed from V and 3 bases from J, the gap between germline ends came to 14 bases. CDR3 sequence (DNA): TGTGCCAGCTCGTACGGACAAGGGTACACCGGGGAGCTGTTTTTT. It yields the protein CASSYGQGYTGELFF.

The gene calls are TRBV6-5 and TRBJ1-2; 7 bases align to TRBD1. This CDR3 spans 15 amino acids. Germline V CDR1 and CDR2: MNHEY, SVGAGI. V lost 5 bases and J lost 8; bases outside the gene matches: 14. In DNA, the CDR3 is TGTGCCAGCAGTCCTATGATGACAGGGATTGGGGGCTACACCTTC. This translates into CASSPMMTGIGGYTF.

This clone was recorded once. The CDR3: CSVASLYGYTF. The CDR3 region has the DNA TGCAGCGTTGCGAGTCTATATGGCTACACCTTC. V and J are TRBV29-1 and TRBJ1-2; D remains ambiguous. Trimming stripped 4 bases from V and 5 bases from J, with 8 bases between. CDR3 length: 11 amino acids. Germline V gives CDR1 SQVTM, CDR2 ANQGSEA.

The chain links TRBV5-1 to TRBJ1-6; 7 bases fit TRBD1. Germline V lookup: CDR1 SGHRS, CDR2 YFSETQ. This CDR3 spans 15 amino acids. J lost 9 bases, V lost 0 bases, and 6 bases had no gene match. The CDR3 loop is CASSLAGGSISPLHF. The CDR3 coding sequence is TGCGCCAGCAGCTTGGCAGGGGGTTCTATTTCACCCCTCCACTTT.

This clone was seen only a few times. The genes are TRBV4-3 and TRBJ1-5; possibly TRBD1 for D (6 bases). Germline loops: CDR1 LGHNA, CDR2 YSLEER. This CDR3 has 19 residues. The V end lost 0 bases, the J end lost 4 bases, and 22 bases lay between the germline ends. The CDR3 DNA sequence: TGCGCCAGCAGCCAAGACTGGGGGCGGCTTACTTGGGGGAATCAGCCCCAGCATTTT. It translates to CASSQDWGRLTWGNQPQHF.

The table lists this clone with a count of one. The rearrangement joins TRBV5-5 to TRBJ2-1; TRBD1 matches 9 bases. There are 15 residues in the CDR3. Unmatched junction bases numbered 10, after V lost 4 bases and J lost 8 bases. Per the germline V gene, CDR1 is SGHKS and CDR2 is YYEKEE (reference sequence). CDR3 sequence (DNA): TGTGCCAGCAGCCCTCAGGGACAGGGTATCCATGAGCAGTTCTTC. Protein product: CASSPQGQGIHEQFF.

The chain recombines TRBV5-4 with TRBJ2-7; 8 bases agree with TRBD2. The V segment lost 4 bases and the J segment 6 bases; nucleotides outside the gene matches: 12. Germline V lookup: CDR1 SGHNT, CDR2 YYREEE (reference sequence). This CDR3 comprises 15 residues. The DNA of the CDR3 is TGTGCCAGCAGCCCTGGACTAGCTATGGGTGGCGAGCAGTACTTC. Its translation: CASSPGLAMGGEQYF.

The chain employs TRBV30 and TRBJ2-1; D perhaps matches TRBD1 (6 bases). V was trimmed by 0 bases and J by 9 bases, leaving 15 bases between them. Germline CDR1 is GTSNPN and CDR2 is SVGIG (reference sequence). CDR3 length: 14 amino acids. DNA of the CDR3: TGTGCCTGGAGTGTGGGCAGGGGATATGGTGAGCAGTTCTTC. This codes for CAWSVGRGYGEQFF.

The chain couples TRBV5-1 to TRBJ2-2; 8 bases agree with TRBD2. CDR1 and CDR2 (germline): SGHRS, YFSETQ. The ends lost 0 bases at V and 0 bases at J; junction bases unmatched: 7. This CDR3 is 18 amino acids long. The CDR3 DNA reads TGCGCCAGCAGCTTGGGCCCGGCGGGACTAGCGAACACCGGGGAGCTGTTTTTT. This encodes CASSLGPAGLANTGELFF.

The rearrangement joins TRBV24-1 to TRBJ2-7, with 7 positions matching TRBD1. The CDR3 runs to 13 residues. Looked up from germline, CDR1 is KGHDR and CDR2 is SFDVKD. Trimming at V came to 8 bases and at J to 4 bases, leaving 7 bases not matched to a gene. The CDR3 region has the DNA TGTGCCACCAACCCGGGACAGAGTTACGAGCAGTACTTC. Residues: CATNPGQSYEQYF.

The rearrangement joins TRBV4-2 to TRBJ2-2, with TRBD1 matching 9 bases. Germline values: CDR1 LGHNA, CDR2 YNFKEQ. Trimming took 3 bases from V and 6 from J; bases not matched to a gene: 8. The CDR3 has 16 residues. The CDR3: CASSHDWTGVAGELFF. The CDR3 nucleotides are TGTGCCAGCAGCCACGACTGGACAGGGGTTGCCGGGGAGCTGTTTTTT.